This T cell receptor beta chain was found in a study of beta chain features in type 1 diabetes. Isolated RNA was reverse transcribed in full, so expressed TCRB transcripts were sequenced. Clones were sequenced by immunoSEQ multiplex PCR, and TCRdb holds only the in-frame ones, with some missing. Here the sample spans about 250,000 clones, approximately 10% being singletons. Points from the study as a whole: All four CD4+ subsets from Type 1 diabetes patients carried moderately but significantly shorter TCRB CDR3s. VDJ junctions in type 1 diabetes patients carried more deletions and fewer insertions.

Note on this clone: Its antigen remains unidentified.

The CDR3 is made up of 18 amino acids. Losses at the gene ends were 4 bases for V and 0 bases for J; bases not matched to a gene: 14. Germline CDR1 SGHDT, CDR2 YYEEEE. The V call is TRBV5-6, the J call TRBJ2-3; 7 positions match TRBD1. Sequenced material: naive CD4+ T cells from blood. The receptor comes from a man younger than 40 with type 1 diabetes. CDR3 protein: CASSLPGQSISSTDTQYF. The DNA for the CDR3 is TGTGCCAGCAGCCTACCGGGACAGAGCATCTCTAGCACAGATACGCAGTATTTT.